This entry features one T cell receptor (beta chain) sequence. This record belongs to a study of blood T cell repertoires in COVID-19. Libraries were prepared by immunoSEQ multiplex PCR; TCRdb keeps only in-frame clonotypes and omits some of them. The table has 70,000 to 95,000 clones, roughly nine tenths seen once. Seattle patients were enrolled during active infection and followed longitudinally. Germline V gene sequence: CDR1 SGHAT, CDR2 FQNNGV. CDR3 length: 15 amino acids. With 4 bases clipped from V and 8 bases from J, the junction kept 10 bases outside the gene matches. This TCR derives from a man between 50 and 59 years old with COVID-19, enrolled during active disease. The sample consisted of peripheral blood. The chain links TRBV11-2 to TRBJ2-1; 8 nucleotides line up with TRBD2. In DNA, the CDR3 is TGTGCCAGCAGCTCCCGGAGCGGGAGTTTCGATGAGCAGTTCTTC. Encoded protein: CASSSRSGSFDEQFF.